This TCR beta chain was documented in a study of cytomegalovirus exposure and HLA in healthy donors. Study results and limitations: Later findings reportedly placed an Asian-associated ancestry cluster below the roughly 730-donor mean for N-insertions. It was only CMV serostatus that was available as immune exposure information. A likely sequencing artifact accounted for one observed cluster of highly shared sequence variants.

Remarks on this clone: The antigen remains undetermined.

The PCR employed 60 Vbeta primers together with 13 Jbeta primers. As processed by the authors: Later, 65 million to 85 million unique TCR beta chains were counted in an analysis, and approximately 9.9 million of them were shared. Some clones are missing from TCRdb's copy, which holds only in-frame ones; the method was immunoSEQ multiplex PCR. The D gene and trimming were derived from the DNA, and the V and J assignments and clone size from that table. The sample lists 60,000 to 70,000 clones, under 85% occurring once. Sequenced sample: PBMCs. The receptor comes from a woman aged 25 to 39 in good health and CMV-seronegative.

CDR3 loop: CASTGTKKETQYF. DNA for the CDR3: TGTGCCAGCACCGGGACTAAAAAAGAGACCCAGTACTTC. The rearrangement joins TRBV11-1 to TRBJ2-5; 7 nucleotides agree with TRBD2. CDR1 is SGHAT and CDR2 is FQDESV in the germline V gene (reference sequence). Germline trimming cut 7 bases from V and 3 bases from J; bases unmatched to any gene: 5. The CDR3 extends over 13 amino acids.